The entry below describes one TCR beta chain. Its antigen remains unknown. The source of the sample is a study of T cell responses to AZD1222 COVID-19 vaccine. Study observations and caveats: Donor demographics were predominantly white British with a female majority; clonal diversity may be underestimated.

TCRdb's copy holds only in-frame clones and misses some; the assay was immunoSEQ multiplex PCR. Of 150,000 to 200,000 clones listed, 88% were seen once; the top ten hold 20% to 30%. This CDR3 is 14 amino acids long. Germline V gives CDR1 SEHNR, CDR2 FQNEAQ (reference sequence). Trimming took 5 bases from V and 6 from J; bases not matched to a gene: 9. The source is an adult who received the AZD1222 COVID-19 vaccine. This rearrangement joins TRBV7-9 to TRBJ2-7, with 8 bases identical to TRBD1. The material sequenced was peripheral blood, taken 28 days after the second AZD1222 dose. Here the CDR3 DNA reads TGTGCCAGCAGCATGACAGGGGAACCCTTCGAGCAGTACTTC. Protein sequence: CASSMTGEPFEQYF.